One and the same sample provided the 7 T cell receptor beta chains below, sequenced in a study of regulatory T cells in long-lasting Graves disease (dated by TCRdb to the early 2020s). In the paper's terms, the time point label means: newly diagnosed GD, antithyroid drugs for less than 3 months. RNA was extracted from PBMCs in TRIzol for both TCR sequencing and RNA sequencing. Libraries were built with multiplex PCR. The instrument given in TCRdb is Illumina HiSeq 4000. TCR beta libraries were built with iRepertoire HTBI primers and Arm-PCR amplification of CDR3 regions. TCRdb reprocessed the public reads (quality trimming at Q25 with fastp, clone calling with MiXCR) and kept in-frame beta chains. A single entry per CDR3 protein holds the most common genes and DNA from its merged rows. Within this sample are under 500,000 distinct CDR3 sequences, with roughly 15% of them counted one time only. The ten largest clones capture about 10% of the sample.

These same records also appear under a second study, on T cells in Graves' hyperthyroidism and ophthalmopathy.

Sequencing used peripheral blood mononuclear cells (PBMCs), obtained at new diagnosis, from a patient treated with antithyroid drugs. These receptors all stem from a woman aged 25 to 39 with Graves disease. Donor details come from another sample of the same person, matched by shared clones.

This clonotype has a count of ten or more. The V call is TRBV6-5, the J call TRBJ2-5, with TRBD1 matching 9 bases. Germline values: CDR1 MNHEY, CDR2 SVGAGI. The ends lost 2 bases at V and 6 bases at J; junction bases unmatched: 7. CDR3 length: 15 residues. The DNA of the CDR3 is TGTGCCAGCAGTTACGGGGGACAGGGAAGAAAGACCCAGTACTTC. It specifies CASSYGGQGRKTQYF.

This clonotype was seen ten or more times. The V call is TRBV6-5, the J call TRBJ2-2; no clear D gene. V lost 2 bases, J lost 7 bases, and 11 bases lay in between. Germline values: CDR1 MNHEY, CDR2 SVGAGI. The length of the CDR3 is 14 residues. The CDR3 loop reads CASSYGSTFGELFF. The CDR3 bases are TGTGCCAGCAGTTACGGGTCCACATTCGGGGAGCTGTTTTTT.

Many counts were recorded for this clonotype. J is TRBJ2-3 and V is TRBV6-2 or TRBV6-3; weak D call: TRBD2 (5 bases). Germline assignment: CDR1 MNHEY and CDR2 SVGEGT. The V and J ends lost 6 bases and 2 bases respectively, with 12 bases between them. CDR3 length equals 14 residues. The CDR3 sequence: CASRDSGITDTQYF. The CDR3 DNA follows: TGTGCCAGCAGGGACTCCGGGATCACAGATACGCAGTATTTT.

The chain has TRBV20-1 and TRBJ2-5; D may be TRBD2 (5 bases). Trimming took off 0 bases at V and 7 bases at J, with 18 bases between the two ends. The CDR3 contains 15 residues. Germline CDR1 and CDR2: DFQATT and SNEGSKA (reference sequence). The CDR3 nucleotides read TGCAGTGCTAGAGATTGGGAGAAAGAGGCTGGGACCCAGTACTTC. It yields the protein CSARDWEKEAGTQYF.

This clonotype showed up many times. The chain links TRBV7-8 to TRBJ2-7; possibly TRBD1 for D (5 bases). The CDR3 totals 19 residues. V was shortened by 5 bases and J by 5 bases, with 31 bases between the two germline ends. CDR1 is SGHVS and CDR2 is FQNEAQ in the germline V gene. The CDR3 here is CASSPHTDSPGRRANEQYF. CDR3 nucleotides: TGTGCCAGCAGCCCCCATACAGACAGTCCCGGAAGACGGGCTAACGAGCAGTACTTC.

The sample holds a few counts of this clonotype. This rearrangement joins TRBV28 to TRBJ2-5; 7 bases fit TRBD2. Germline loops: CDR1 MDHEN, CDR2 SYDVKM. After removal of 6 bases from V and 0 bases from J, the junction contained 10 bases not matched to a gene. The CDR3 extends over 16 amino acids. DNA of the CDR3: TGTGCCAGCAGCCGCCCCCACGGACTAGACCAAGAGACCCAGTACTTC. It encodes CASSRPHGLDQETQYF.

The chain has TRBV20-1 and TRBJ2-1; 13 bases map to TRBD2. V lost 2 bases and J lost 0; bases outside the gene matches: 13. There are 20 residues in the CDR3. Germline V CDR1 and CDR2: DFQATT, SNEGSKA (reference sequence). CDR3 sequence: CSARPSPGTSGTSSYNEQFF. The CDR3 DNA is TGCAGTGCTAGACCCTCGCCGGGGACTAGCGGGACCAGCTCCTACAATGAGCAGTTCTTC.